What follows describes a single TCR beta chain. Its antigen is still unknown. The sample belongs to a study of T-cell reconstitution after alpha-beta-depleted transplantation in children. Points from the study as a whole: For some patients, TCRbeta diversity was high at day 60 because of recipient T cells and thymic progenitors that survived. Reportedly, roughly two months post-transplant, alpha-beta T cells arose from several hundred expanded graft clones. Fresh T-cell production supplied most of the T-cell counts and diversity seen one year after transplant.

Unique molecular identifiers featured in how the TCRbeta library was prepared. MiXCR, applied by TCRdb to the PCR reads, yields one record per CDR3 protein. Of about 470,000 distinct CDR3 sequences listed, about 45% were seen once; the top ten hold roughly a quarter. Germline CDR1 is MGHRA and CDR2 is YSYEKL. The CDR3 contains 14 residues. Deletions cut 0 bases from V and 7 bases from J, with 10 bases between. This sample comprised PBMCs, obtained before TCRalphabeta/CD19-depleted stem cell transplant. V and J are TRBV4-1 and TRBJ2-1; D not certain. The receptor was derived from a girl aged 2 to 9 with aplastic anemia, due to receive a stem cell transplant. The CDR3 loop is CASSQEWMGNEQFF. CDR3 bases: TGCGCCAGCAGCCAAGAGTGGATGGGGAATGAGCAGTTCTTC.